This T cell receptor beta chain came from a study of T-cell memory formation after mild COVID-19. Study context: The TCR clusters were mostly specific to one donor.

Many counts were recorded for this clonotype. Its target is unknown. TCRdb analysed the 5' RACE reads with MiXCR anew, one entry per CDR3 protein. The data contain roughly 86,000 distinct CDR3 sequences, about an eighth of them singletons. The germline CDR1 and CDR2 sequences are DFQATT and SNEGSKA (reference sequence). The CDR3 has 19 residues. Study-wide results and limits: Some clones that responded turned up in pre-infection memory, which suggests that cross-reactive memory joined in. SARS-CoV-2 specificity was not confirmed for second-wave clones peaking on day 37. Clones shrinking from day 15 to 85 showed even CD4/CD8 mixes; later expanders tilted CD4+.

Sequencing input: PBMCs or a T cell subset sorted from them (not recorded which). The chain uses TRBV20-1 and TRBJ2-1, with 12 positions matching TRBD2. The sequence derives from an adult woman who had mild COVID-19 (a few samples of this study predate the infection). Cell type and time point are not known. The CDR3 DNA reads as TGCAGCGCGGGATCCGGACTAGCGGGGCCCGGTGTTCGGTACAATGAGCAGTTCTTC. This translates into CSAGSGLAGPGVRYNEQFF.